This passage covers 24 T cell receptor beta chains from one sample sequenced in a study of cytomegalovirus exposure and HLA in healthy donors. The assay was immunoSEQ multiplex PCR, and TCRdb's table has in-frame clones only and misses some. The data hold about 250,000 clones, with about 90% observed a single time. Sequenced material: PBMCs. These receptor sequences come from a man aged 18 to 35 in good health and CMV-seropositive.

The chain carries TRBV4-1 and TRBJ2-1; 10 bases agree with TRBD2. The CDR3 covers 13 residues. After removal of 6 bases from V and 8 bases from J, the junction contained 4 bases not matched to a gene. The germline V gene has CDR1 MGHRA and CDR2 YSYEKL. CDR3 nucleotides: TGCGCCAGCAGGGCTAGCGGGAGATATGAGCAGTTCTTC. Protein product: CASRASGRYEQFF.

The V gene is TRBV18, the J gene TRBJ2-2, with D possibly matching TRBD1 (7 bases). This CDR3 has 14 amino acids. Per germline, CDR1 KGHSH and CDR2 LQKENI. Trimming removed 6 bases from V and 2 bases from J, with 10 bases in between. CDR3 protein: CASSRDRNTGELFF. The CDR3 DNA sequence: TGTGCCAGCTCGCGGGACAGAAACACCGGGGAGCTGTTTTTT.

This chain joins TRBV27 and TRBJ2-7, with D perhaps matching TRBD2 (6 bases). V was trimmed by 0 bases and J by 6 bases, leaving 15 bases between them. Per the germline V gene, CDR1 is MNHEY and CDR2 is SMNVEV (reference sequence). The CDR3 has 15 residues. The CDR3 region is CASSLSPSATVEQYF. The CDR3 DNA sequence: TGTGCCAGCAGTTTATCGCCTAGCGCGACGGTCGAGCAGTACTTC.

The rearrangement joins TRBV27 to TRBJ2-7; the match to TRBD2 covers 12 bases. The ends lost 3 bases at V and 0 bases at J; junction bases unmatched: 3. The CDR3 consists of 16 residues. Germline V gives CDR1 MNHEY, CDR2 SMNVEV (reference sequence). The CDR3, as DNA: TGTGCCAGCAGTTTCCTGACTAGCGGGAGCTCCTACGAGCAGTACTTC. As protein: CASSFLTSGSSYEQYF.

The table lists this clone with a few counts. The gene calls are TRBV6-1 and TRBJ2-1; 12 nucleotides line up with TRBD2. The CDR3 is made up of 15 amino acids. Germline assignment: CDR1 MNHNS and CDR2 SASEGT. Trimming took 3 bases from V and 3 from J; bases not matched to a gene: 0. The CDR3, as DNA: TGTGCCAGCAGTGAGACTAGCGGGAGCTACAATGAGCAGTTCTTC. As protein: CASSETSGSYNEQFF.

The rearrangement links TRBV4-1 to TRBJ2-3; weak D call: TRBD1 (5 bases). The CDR3 runs to 12 residues. Germline V gene lookup returns CDR1 MGHRA and CDR2 YSYEKL. The V gene lost 3 bases and the J gene lost 9 bases, with 10 bases spanning the gap. The CDR3 protein is CASSQTRATQYF. In DNA form, the CDR3 reads TGCGCCAGCAGCCAGACCAGGGCAACGCAGTATTTT.

The J gene is TRBJ1-3, the V gene TRBV6-1; tentatively, D is TRBD1 (6 bases). The CDR3 sequence is 15 residues long. Looked up from germline, CDR1 is MNHNS and CDR2 is SASEGT. V was clipped by 7 bases and J by 1 base, with 14 bases between them. The CDR3 region has the DNA TGTGCCAGCATTCCTAGGGGGGGATCTGGAAACACCATATATTTT. It specifies CASIPRGGSGNTIYF.

This rearrangement joins TRBV5-6 to TRBJ2-7, with D uncertain. Trimming pared 1 base from V and 2 bases from J, leaving 10 bases between. The CDR3 loop spans 14 amino acids. Germline CDR1 and CDR2: SGHDT and YYEEEE. CDR3 region: CASSLLLDTYEQYF. The DNA for the CDR3 is TGTGCCAGCAGCTTGCTCTTAGATACCTACGAGCAGTACTTC.

The J gene is TRBJ2-5, the V gene TRBV7-2; D is undetermined. There are 14 residues in the CDR3. Germline V gene sequence: CDR1 SGHTA, CDR2 FQGNSA. Trimming took 0 bases from V and 2 from J, leaving 7 bases between them. CDR3 in amino acids: CASSLAVGQETQYF. In nucleotides, the CDR3 is TGTGCCAGCAGCTTAGCAGTGGGGCAAGAGACCCAGTACTTC.

V usage is TRBV18 and J usage is TRBJ1-5; D is unclear. Trimming left V 7 bases short and J 0 bases short, with 7 bases between. Germline assignment: CDR1 KGHSH and CDR2 LQKENI. The CDR3 is 13 residues long. The CDR3 loop reads CASCTDSNQPQHF. The CDR3, as DNA: TGTGCCAGCTGTACAGATAGCAATCAGCCCCAGCATTTT.

V is TRBV27 and J is TRBJ2-3; weak D call: TRBD1 (5 bases). Germline V gene lookup returns CDR1 MNHEY and CDR2 SMNVEV (reference sequence). V dropped 4 bases and J dropped 0 bases, with 14 bases sitting between them. The CDR3 sequence is 16 residues long. The CDR3 spells CASSSLRTPSTDTQYF. CDR3 sequence (DNA): TGTGCCAGCAGTTCACTACGGACACCTAGCACAGATACGCAGTATTTT.

The chain joins TRBV2 to TRBJ1-2; tentative D call: TRBD1 (6 bases). There are 16 residues in the CDR3. Per germline, CDR1 SNHLY and CDR2 FYNNEI. V lost 1 base and J lost 8, with 20 bases in between. The CDR3 is CASSEDGLRGANGYTF. For the CDR3, the DNA is TGTGCCAGCAGTGAAGATGGGCTTCGGGGGGCGAACGGCTACACCTTC.

V and J are TRBV10-3 and TRBJ2-7; 9 bases agree with TRBD2. The CDR3 covers 15 residues. The germline V gene encodes CDR1 ENHRY and CDR2 SYGVKD. Unmatched junction bases numbered 6, after V lost 0 bases and J lost 6 bases. The CDR3 DNA follows: TGTGCCATCAGTGAGTCAATAGCGGGAGTCTCCGAGCAGTACTTC. Translating it yields CAISESIAGVSEQYF.

The chain combines TRBV7-2 with TRBJ1-2; D perhaps matches TRBD1 (5 bases). CDR1 is SGHTA, CDR2 FQGNSA, per germline. The CDR3 runs to 13 residues. The germline V and J ends were trimmed by 1 base and 5 bases, with 8 bases remaining between them. Here the CDR3 DNA reads TGTGCCAGCAGCTTAGGGACAAGTTATGGCTACACCTTC. Protein product: CASSLGTSYGYTF. Full variable domain (outside the CDR3, taken from reference TRBV7-2 and TRBJ1-2): GAGVSQSPSNKVTEKGKDVELRCDPISGHTALYWYRQSLGQGLEFLIYFQGNSAPDKSGLPSDRFSAERTGGSVSTLTIQRTQQEDSAVYLCASSLGTSYGYTFGSGTRLTVV.

The chain links TRBV4-3 to TRBJ2-7; 12 nucleotides agree with TRBD2. This CDR3 region has 16 residues. CDR1 is LGHNA and CDR2 is YSLEER in the germline V gene. V was clipped by 0 bases and J by 2 bases; unmatched bases: 2. The DNA of the CDR3 is TGCGCCAGCAGCCAAGATTCTAGCGGGAGGGCCTACGAGCAGTACTTC. This encodes CASSQDSSGRAYEQYF.

The rearrangement joins TRBV28 to TRBJ1-5; 9 bases line up with TRBD1. Trimming removed 9 bases from V and 1 base from J; junction bases left unmatched: 7. The V gene's germline CDR1 is MDHEN and CDR2 SYDVKM. The CDR3 is 15 amino acids. DNA for the CDR3: TGTGCCAGTTTTTTACAGGGGGCCAGCAATCAGCCCCAGCATTTT. Its translation is CASFLQGASNQPQHF.

J is TRBJ1-2 and V is TRBV5-1; no clear D gene. Trimming cost V 3 bases and J 7 bases, with 19 bases left between them. CDR1 is SGHRS and CDR2 is YFSETQ in the germline V gene. This CDR3 has 15 amino acids. CDR3 in DNA: TGCGCCAGCAGCTCCGACCCCGGCCAGAGGCCTGGCTACACCTTC. This sequence encodes CASSSDPGQRPGYTF.

The chain couples TRBV30 to TRBJ2-2; maybe TRBD2 (6 bases). V gave up 2 bases and J gave up 5 bases, with 15 bases separating them. This CDR3 is built from 15 residues. Germline assignment: CDR1 GTSNPN and CDR2 SVGIG (reference sequence). DNA for the CDR3: TGTGCCTGGAGTCTGGGGGGAGTGTTGACCGGGGAGCTGTTTTTT. It specifies CAWSLGGVLTGELFF.

This sequence joins TRBV29-1 and TRBJ2-7; D unresolved. The CDR3 loop spans 12 amino acids. Trimming removed 6 bases at V and 1 base at J, with 10 bases between. Germline CDR1 SQVTM, CDR2 ANQGSEA. The CDR3 protein is CSVQTFSYEQYF. The CDR3 DNA sequence: TGCAGCGTCCAGACATTTTCCTACGAGCAGTACTTC.

The CDR3 reads CASSQAGLGGTDTQYF. CDR3 nucleotide sequence: TGCGCCAGCAGCCAAGCTGGGTTGGGGGGCACAGATACGCAGTATTTT. The chain employs TRBV4-1 and TRBJ2-3; D possibly uses TRBD1 or TRBD2 (5 bases each). The CDR3 sequence is 16 residues long. Per the germline V gene, CDR1 is MGHRA and CDR2 is YSYEKL. With 1 base removed from V and 1 base from J, the gap between germline ends came to 12 bases.

CDR3 loop: CASSPGPGFGYTF. DNA of the CDR3: TGTGCCAGCAGTCCCGGACCAGGTTTTGGCTACACCTTC. The chain employs TRBV6-1 and TRBJ1-2; D is unresolved. This CDR3 has 13 residues. Deletions cut 5 bases from V and 7 bases from J, with 14 bases between. CDR1 and CDR2 from the germline V gene are MNHNS and SASEGT.

V and J are TRBV2 and TRBJ2-5; possible D gene TRBD2, 6 bases. Germline-derived CDR1 and CDR2 are SNHLY and FYNNEI. With 6 bases removed from V and 5 bases from J, the gap between germline ends came to 13 bases. The CDR3 loop spans 13 amino acids. CDR3 sequence: CASREAGLETQYF. Written as DNA, the CDR3 is TGTGCCAGCAGAGAGGCGGGATTGGAGACCCAGTACTTC.

The V and J genes are TRBV4-2 and TRBJ2-3, with TRBD1 identical over 8 bases. The V gene end was trimmed by 5 bases and the J gene end by 6 bases; junction bases not matched to a gene: 4. Germline V gene lookup returns CDR1 LGHNA and CDR2 YNFKEQ. This CDR3 contains 13 residues. The CDR3 DNA reads as TGTGCCAGCAGCGAGCAGGGGGCGGATACGCAGTATTTT. Translation: CASSEQGADTQYF.

This chain connects TRBV10-2 to TRBJ2-5, with 9 bases aligning to TRBD1. The length of the CDR3 is 13 residues. Germline V CDR1 and CDR2: WSHSY, SAAADI. Trimming took 6 bases from V and 5 from J; bases not matched to a gene: 4. CDR3 loop: CASRETGGETQYF. The CDR3 DNA sequence: TGCGCCAGCAGGGAGACAGGGGGGGAGACCCAGTACTTC.